The rows below give T cell receptor beta chains drawn from one sample of a study of T cells in narcolepsy. Generated by immunoSEQ multiplex PCR, the TCRdb table keeps only in-frame clones and is missing some. The sample holds about 27,000 clones, approximately 78% seen once. Sequencing used CD45RA- memory CD4+ T cells from PBMCs. These receptors were obtained from a human donor with narcolepsy. CDR3s include the opening cysteine and the closing phenylalanine or tryptophan. Each record gives: clone size, V gene, J gene, D gene, CDR3 DNA, CDR3 protein. D genes are given only for firm matches. Only part of the rows carry a size: once, few, many, or a class if the clone is expanded.

>-|TRBV19|TRBJ2-5|TRBD2
TGTGCCAGTAGTATTGCTAGCGGGGGCCAAGAGACCCAGTACTTC
CASSIASGGQETQYF
>-|TRBV2|TRBJ1-2|TRBD1
TGTGCCAGCTCCGCCGGGACAGGGGGCGGCTATGGCTACACCTTC
CASSAGTGGGYGYTF
>-|TRBV5-4|TRBJ2-5|-
TGTGCCAGCAGCCAGGGGAACCAAGAGACCCAGTACTTC
CASSQGNQETQYF
>-|TRBV6-5|TRBJ1-2|-
TGTGCCAGCAGAACCTCGGGACTGAACTATGGCTACACCTTC
CASRTSGLNYGYTF
>-|TRBV9|TRBJ2-2|TRBD1
TGTGCCAGCAGCGTTGGACAGGTCACCGGGGAGCTGTTTTTT
CASSVGQVTGELFF
>-|TRBV12-5|TRBJ2-3|-
TGTGCTAGTGGTTCGAACCCCTCCGTCAGAGAGGGAGATACGCAGTATTTT
CASGSNPSVREGDTQYF
>-|TRBV14|TRBJ1-2|-
TGTGCCAGCAGCAGAATAACCCGGGAGAACTATGGCTACACCTTC
CASSRITRENYGYTF
>-|TRBV7-2|TRBJ2-1|-
TGTGCCAGCAGCTCCGGGATCCGATTCCCCGATGAGCAGTTCTTC
CASSSGIRFPDEQFF
>-|TRBV5-5|TRBJ1-5|TRBD1
TGTGCCAGCAGCTTGGAAGGGGGCGGGGGTCAGCCCCAGCATTTT
CASSLEGGGGQPQHF
>-|TRBV7-2|TRBJ2-3|TRBD2
TGTGCCAGCAGCTTAAGGTCTAGCGGGGGAAGCACAGATACGCAGTATTTT
CASSLRSSGGSTDTQYF
>-|TRBV7-6|TRBJ1-1|-
TGTGCCAGCAGCTTAGACGTTGGAACTGAAGCTTTCTTT
CASSLDVGTEAFF
>few|TRBV9|TRBJ2-2|TRBD2
TGTGCCAGCAGCCTCTTAACTAGCGGGGAGTACGGGGAGCTGTTTTTT
CASSLLTSGEYGELFF
>-|TRBV19|TRBJ1-5|-
TGTGCCAGCAGTGGGTCCACTACCAATCAGCCCCAGCATTTT
CASSGSTTNQPQHF
>-|TRBV30|TRBJ2-6|-
TGTGCCTGGAGTGTACAGAAGAGCTCTGGGGCCAACGTCCTGACTTTC
CAWSVQKSSGANVLTF
>-|TRBV11-2|TRBJ2-3|TRBD2
TGTGCCAGCAGCCGACGGGGGGGCGGCACAGATACGCAGTATTTT
CASSRRGGGTDTQYF
>-|TRBV28|TRBJ2-5|TRBD2
TGTGCCAGCAGCCCGGGACTAGCGGGGGAAGAGACCCAGTACTTC
CASSPGLAGEETQYF
>-|TRBV30|TRBJ1-1|-
TGTGCCTGGAGTAAGGGAGTAGCAGCTTTCTTT
CAWSKGVAAFF
>-|TRBV7-3|TRBJ1-2|-
TGTGCCAGCAGCCCGGACGGGAGGGGTGGCTACACCTTC
CASSPDGRGGYTF
>-|TRBV27|TRBJ1-2|TRBD1
TGTGCCAGCGGTTGGACAGGGAGCTATGGCTACACCTTC
CASGWTGSYGYTF
>-|TRBV7-9|TRBJ2-7|TRBD1
TGTGCCAGCAGCTCGTCGCGTCGGGACAGGGGCGAGCAGTACTTC
CASSSSRRDRGEQYF
>-|TRBV29-1|TRBJ2-7|TRBD2
TGCAGCGTTACGACTAGCGGGGCGAGGGTCGAGCAGTACTTC
CSVTTSGARVEQYF
>-|TRBV5-1|TRBJ1-2|TRBD1
TGCGCCAGCAGCCAAGGGACAGGGGGCGCGTATGGCTACACCTTC
CASSQGTGGAYGYTF
>-|TRBV21-1|TRBJ2-7|-
TGTGCCAGCAGCAAAGAAGTGCCACTAGCGGGGGGATATTACGAGCAGTACTTC
CASSKEVPLAGGYYEQYF
>-|TRBV5-4|TRBJ1-3|-
TGTGCCAGCAGCCTAGACAGGCCTGGAAACACCATATATTTT
CASSLDRPGNTIYF
>-|TRBV7-2|TRBJ1-1|-
TGTGCCAGCAGCTTAGTTCGGACCGCGGGGGTTCAGAACACTGAAGCTTTCTTT
CASSLVRTAGVQNTEAFF
>once|TRBV11-3|TRBJ1-2|-
TGTGCCAGCAGCTTGATTGAAACGGGGCAGATCTATGGCTACACCTTC
CASSLIETGQIYGYTF
>once|TRBV30|TRBJ1-3|-
TGTGCCTGGAGTGTTGGTGATGGAAACACCATATATTTT
CAWSVGDGNTIYF
>-|TRBV9|TRBJ2-3|TRBD2
TGTGCCAGCAGCGCCGGGACTACCACAGATACGCAGTATTTT
CASSAGTTTDTQYF
>-|TRBV5-5|TRBJ1-6|-
TGTGCCAGCAGTTTGGGTACCAGGGGCTCCTATAATTCACCCCTCCACTTT
CASSLGTRGSYNSPLHF
>once|TRBV6-5|TRBJ2-5|TRBD2
TGTGCCAGCAGGAGCGGGGGGGCAGGGGGAGAGACCCAGTACTTC
CASRSGGAGGETQYF
>-|TRBV7-2|TRBJ2-7|TRBD1
TGTGCCAGCAGCCAAGGGGGACAGGCATACGAGCAGTACTTC
CASSQGGQAYEQYF
>-|TRBV6-5|TRBJ2-3|-
TGTGCCAGCAGTTACTCGTTATCGGGCACAGATACGCAGTATTTT
CASSYSLSGTDTQYF
>few|TRBV6-1|TRBJ1-5|-
TGTGCCAGCAGTGAACCGGCGGGAGATAATCAGCCCCAGCATTTT
CASSEPAGDNQPQHF
>-|TRBV5-4|TRBJ1-6|-
TGTGCCAGCAGCCCGGGACATTCGGGATCCTATAATTCACCCCTCCACTTT
CASSPGHSGSYNSPLHF
>few|TRBV29-1|TRBJ1-1|-
TGCAGCGTTGGCGCGGGGGTAGCTTTCTTT
CSVGAGVAFF
>few|TRBV4-1|TRBJ2-7|TRBD1
TGCGCCAGCAGCCAGGCCGGGGACAGGGACGAGCAGTACTTC
CASSQAGDRDEQYF
>-|TRBV10-2|TRBJ2-3|-
TGCGCCAGCAGTGTCGAACGCACAGATACGCAGTATTTT
CASSVERTDTQYF
>-|TRBV19|TRBJ1-2|-
TGTGCCAGTAGGCCACAGGACGGGGATTACTATGGCTACACCTTC
CASRPQDGDYYGYTF
>-|TRBV6-5|TRBJ1-1|-
TGTGCCAGCAGTGTCGGGACAAACACTGAAGCTTTCTTT
CASSVGTNTEAFF
>-|TRBV5-1|TRBJ2-5|TRBD2
TGCGCCAGCAGCTTGGCAACGCGGGGGGGCCGAGAGACCCAGTACTTC
CASSLATRGGRETQYF
>-|TRBV6-5|TRBJ2-7|-
TGTGCCAGCAGTTACTCGGGCTCCGGGGCCTACGAGCAGTACTTC
CASSYSGSGAYEQYF
>-|TRBV6-4|TRBJ1-3|-
TGTGCCAGCAGTTTTATCGGGGGTGTTGGAAACACCATATATTTT
CASSFIGGVGNTIYF
>few|TRBV4-2|TRBJ1-5|-
TGTGCCAGCAGCCAAGGCCCGAGAATGGGTCTGAATCAGCCCCAGCATTTT
CASSQGPRMGLNQPQHF
>-|TRBV30|TRBJ2-2|TRBD1
TGTGCCTGGGACCATGGACAGGGGAAGGGCGGGGAGCTGTTTTTT
CAWDHGQGKGGELFF
>-|TRBV11-3|TRBJ1-3|-
TGTGCCAGCAGCTTGACGACAGTTAATGGAAACACCATATATTTT
CASSLTTVNGNTIYF